This T cell receptor (beta chain) was identified in a study of blood T cell repertoires in COVID-19. On the study more broadly: T cells, B-cell-depleted T cells, or PBMCs provided the cDNA or gDNA that served as material.

This clone was seen more than once but under ten times. The CDR3 extends over 12 amino acids. V lost 0 bases and J 12 bases, leaving 8 bases between the germline ends. Per the germline V gene, CDR1 is LGHDT and CDR2 is YNNKEL (reference sequence). The authors' processing: Estimated nucleated cell counts came from reference gene primer amplification. Repertoires were generated with immunoSEQ multiplex PCR, while TCRdb's copy carries only in-frame clones and drops some. The V and J calls and clone size come from that table; D and trimming were worked out from the DNA. The sample lists around 150,000 clones, approximately 87% occurring once.

This receptor was obtained from a woman aged 70-85 years with COVID-19, enrolled during active disease. Input material: peripheral blood. The V call is TRBV3-1 (or the pseudogene TRBV3-2), the J call TRBJ1-4; D is unresolved. The CDR3 DNA reads as TGTGCCAGCAGCCAAGATGAGCGGCAACTGTTTTTT. Amino acid sequence: CASSQDERQLFF.